Listed below are T cell receptor beta chains from one sample, sequenced in a study of T-cell reconstitution after alpha-beta-depleted transplantation in children. TCRdb processed the PCR reads anew with MiXCR; each CDR3 protein has one entry. The profile shows some 340,000 distinct CDR3 sequences, approximately 10% of them singletons. The sample here was PBMCs from the stem cell graft donor, taken from the stem cell graft. The receptors shown here come from a human donor who donated a stem cell graft to a child with acute lymphoblastic leukemia. The CDR3 runs from the conserved cysteine through the conserved F or W. D genes are given only for firm matches. Clone size appears in some rows only: once, few, many, or a class for an expanded clone.

many,TRBV4-3,NA,TRBJ2-1,CASSQDLGNNEQFF,TGCGCCAGCAGCCAAGATCTGGGAAACAATGAGCAGTTCTTC
many,TRBV12-3/TRBV12-4,TRBD2,TRBJ2-7,CASIPGLAGDEQYF,TGTGCCAGCATCCCGGGACTAGCGGGAGACGAGCAGTACTTC
many,TRBV6-2/TRBV6-3,TRBD2,TRBJ2-7,CASSSAGVSRYF,TGTGCCAGCAGTTCAGCGGGAGTTTCACGGTACTTC
few,TRBV20-1,TRBD1,TRBJ1-6,CSAQGVYNSPLHF,TGCAGTGCGCAGGGGGTCTATAATTCACCCCTCCACTTT
many,TRBV12-3/TRBV12-4,NA,TRBJ1-2,CASSFSGTSWGYTF,TGTGCCAGCAGTTTCTCCGGGACGTCGTGGGGCTACACCTTC
many,TRBV12-3/TRBV12-4,NA,TRBJ2-7,CASQTSLAPYEQYF,TGTGCCAGCCAGACTTCTTTGGCTCCCTACGAGCAGTACTTC
NA,TRBV7-9,NA,TRBJ1-2,CASSLLARTDGYTF,TGTGCCAGCAGCTTACTGGCCAGAACAGATGGCTACACCTTC
many,TRBV29-1,TRBD1,TRBJ2-2,CSGGTNRDRAGELFF,TGCAGCGGCGGAACAAACCGGGACAGGGCTGGGGAGCTGTTTTTT
few,TRBV23-1,TRBD1,TRBJ1-5,CASSPGGRGHFRRPQHF,TGCGCCAGCAGTCCCGGGGGTAGGGGGCACTTTCGAAGGCCCCAGCATTTT
few,TRBV7-2,NA,TRBJ2-7,CASSFKNYEQYF,TGTGCCAGCAGCTTTAAGAACTACGAGCAGTACTTC
few,TRBV4-2,TRBD2,TRBJ2-2,CASSPMGLALNELFF,TGTGCCAGCAGCCCTATGGGACTAGCGCTGAACGAGCTGTTTTTT
NA,TRBV7-9,TRBD2,TRBJ2-2,CASSSEGGGLTGELFF,TGTGCCAGCAGCTCAGAAGGCGGGGGGCTCACCGGGGAGCTGTTTTTT
few,TRBV20-1,TRBD2,TRBJ2-1,CSARELAGRSNEQFF,TGCAGTGCTCGAGAGCTAGCGGGTAGATCTAATGAGCAGTTCTTC
many,TRBV6-1,TRBD1,TRBJ2-1,CASKRTTGQTYNEQFF,TGTGCCAGCAAACGAACAACGGGACAGACCTACAATGAGCAGTTCTTC
NA,TRBV28,NA,TRBJ2-3,CASSTQGSGTDTQYF,TGTGCCAGCAGTACGCAGGGGAGTGGAACAGATACGCAGTATTTT
many,TRBV4-1,NA,TRBJ2-3,CASSRTRGIGDTQYF,TGCGCCAGCAGCCGTACTAGGGGGATTGGGGATACGCAGTATTTT
few,TRBV9,TRBD1,TRBJ2-3,CASSVPRQGFTDTQYF,TGTGCCAGCAGCGTACCCCGACAGGGCTTCACAGATACGCAGTATTTT
few,TRBV7-9,TRBD1,TRBJ1-2,CAGVPGTGPYGYTF,TGTGCCGGAGTACCCGGGACAGGCCCCTATGGCTACACCTTC
many,TRBV4-3,NA,TRBJ1-2,CASSQEGDWHYGYTF,TGCGCCAGCAGCCAAGAGGGGGACTGGCACTATGGCTACACCTTC
few,TRBV20-1,TRBD2,TRBJ2-1,CSARDWGGYNEQFF,TGCAGTGCTAGAGATTGGGGGGGATACAATGAGCAGTTCTTC
NA,TRBV11-2,TRBD2,TRBJ2-3,CASSFLAGTTDTQYF,TGTGCCAGCAGCTTCCTAGCGGGGACCACAGATACGCAGTATTTT
few,TRBV7-9,NA,TRBJ1-2,CASSYSGGGGDGYTF,TGTGCCAGCAGCTACTCGGGAGGAGGGGGGGATGGCTACACCTTC
NA,TRBV30,NA,TRBJ2-7,CAWGSYEQYF,TGTGCCTGGGGGTCCTACGAGCAGTACTTC
few,TRBV24-1,TRBD1,TRBJ2-4,CATSDPKQGSDIQYF,TGTGCCACCAGTGATCCTAAACAGGGGAGTGACATTCAGTACTTC
few,TRBV28,TRBD1,TRBJ2-1,CASSETGLLDEQFF,TGTGCCAGCAGTGAGACAGGGCTTTTGGATGAGCAGTTCTTC
many,TRBV10-3,NA,TRBJ1-6,CAISERGLNSPLHF,TGTGCCATCAGTGAACGGGGCCTTAATTCACCCCTCCACTTT
few,TRBV12-3/TRBV12-4,NA,TRBJ2-1,CASSLVRDEQFF,TGTGCCAGCAGTTTAGTGAGGGATGAGCAGTTCTTC
NA,TRBV5-6,NA,TRBJ1-2,CASSDVVGAYGYTF,TGTGCCAGCAGCGACGTGGTGGGGGCCTATGGCTACACCTTC